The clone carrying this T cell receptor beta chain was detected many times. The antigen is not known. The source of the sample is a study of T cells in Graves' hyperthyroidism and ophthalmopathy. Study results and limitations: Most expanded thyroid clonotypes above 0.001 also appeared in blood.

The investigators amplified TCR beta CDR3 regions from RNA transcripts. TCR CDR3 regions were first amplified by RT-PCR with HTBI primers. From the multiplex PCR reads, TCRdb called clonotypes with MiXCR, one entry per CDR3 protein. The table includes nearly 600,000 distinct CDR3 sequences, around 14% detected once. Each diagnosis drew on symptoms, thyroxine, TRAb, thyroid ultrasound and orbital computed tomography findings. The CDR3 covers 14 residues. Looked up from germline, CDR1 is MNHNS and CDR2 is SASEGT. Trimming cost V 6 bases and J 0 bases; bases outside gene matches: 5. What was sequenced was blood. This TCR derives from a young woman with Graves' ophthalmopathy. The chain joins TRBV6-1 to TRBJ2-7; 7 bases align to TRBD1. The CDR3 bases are TGTGCCAGCAGCCAGGGGGTCAGCTCCTACGAGCAGTACTTC. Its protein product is CASSQGVSSYEQYF.